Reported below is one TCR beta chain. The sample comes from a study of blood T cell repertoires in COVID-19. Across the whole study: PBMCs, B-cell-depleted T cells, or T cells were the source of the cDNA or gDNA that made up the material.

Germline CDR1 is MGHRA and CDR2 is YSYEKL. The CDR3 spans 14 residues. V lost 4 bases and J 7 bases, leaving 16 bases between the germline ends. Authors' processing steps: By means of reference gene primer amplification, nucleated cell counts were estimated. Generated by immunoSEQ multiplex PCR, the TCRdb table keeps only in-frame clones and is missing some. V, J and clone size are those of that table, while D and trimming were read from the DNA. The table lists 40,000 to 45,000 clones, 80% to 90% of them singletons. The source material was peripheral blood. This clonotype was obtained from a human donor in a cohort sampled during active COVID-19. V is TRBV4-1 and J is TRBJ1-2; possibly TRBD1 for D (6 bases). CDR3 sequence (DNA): TGCGCCAGCAGCCGGGGGGGCTTGGGAGGTGGCTACACCTTC. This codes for CASSRGGLGGGYTF.